The T cell receptor (beta chain) under discussion was sequenced for a study of identical twins. The CDR3 is 14 residues long. The junction had 4 bases not matched to a gene; V was cut back by 2 bases and J by 5 bases. This clonotype has ten or more counts. One entry per CDR3 protein, called by TCRdb with MiXCR from the 5' RACE reads. The sample records 1.5 million to 2 million distinct CDR3 sequences, about 30% being singletons. The sample consisted of cord blood. The clonotype was recovered from a newborn girl in good health. The chain combines TRBV12-3 or TRBV12-4 with TRBJ1-2; 8 nucleotides line up with TRBD1. CDR3 in amino acids: CASSLQGARYGYTF. The CDR3, as DNA: TGTGCCAGCAGTTTACAGGGGGCGCGTTATGGCTACACCTTC.